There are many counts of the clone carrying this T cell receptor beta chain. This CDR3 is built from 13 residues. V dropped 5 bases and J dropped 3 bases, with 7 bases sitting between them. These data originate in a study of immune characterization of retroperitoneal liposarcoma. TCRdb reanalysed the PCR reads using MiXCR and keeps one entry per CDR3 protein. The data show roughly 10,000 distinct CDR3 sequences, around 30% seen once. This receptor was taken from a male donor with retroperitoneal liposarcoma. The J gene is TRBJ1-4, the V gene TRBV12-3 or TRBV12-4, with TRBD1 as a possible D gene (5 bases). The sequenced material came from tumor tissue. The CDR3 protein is CASSRGANEKLFF. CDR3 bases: TGTGCCAGCAGTCGAGGGGCTAATGAAAAACTGTTTTTT.